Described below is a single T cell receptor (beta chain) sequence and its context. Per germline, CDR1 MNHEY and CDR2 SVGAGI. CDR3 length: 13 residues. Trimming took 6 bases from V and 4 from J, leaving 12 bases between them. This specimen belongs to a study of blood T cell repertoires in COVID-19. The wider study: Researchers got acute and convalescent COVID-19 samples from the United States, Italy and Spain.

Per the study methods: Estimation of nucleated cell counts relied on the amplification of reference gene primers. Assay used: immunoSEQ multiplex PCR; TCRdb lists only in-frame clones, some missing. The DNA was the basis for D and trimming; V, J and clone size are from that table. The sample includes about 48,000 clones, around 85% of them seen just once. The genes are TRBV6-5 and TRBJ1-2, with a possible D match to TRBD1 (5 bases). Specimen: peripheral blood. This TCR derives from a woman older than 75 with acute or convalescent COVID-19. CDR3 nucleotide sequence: TGTGCCAGCAGCCCAACTGGGGCCTATGGCTACACCTTC. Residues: CASSPTGAYGYTF.